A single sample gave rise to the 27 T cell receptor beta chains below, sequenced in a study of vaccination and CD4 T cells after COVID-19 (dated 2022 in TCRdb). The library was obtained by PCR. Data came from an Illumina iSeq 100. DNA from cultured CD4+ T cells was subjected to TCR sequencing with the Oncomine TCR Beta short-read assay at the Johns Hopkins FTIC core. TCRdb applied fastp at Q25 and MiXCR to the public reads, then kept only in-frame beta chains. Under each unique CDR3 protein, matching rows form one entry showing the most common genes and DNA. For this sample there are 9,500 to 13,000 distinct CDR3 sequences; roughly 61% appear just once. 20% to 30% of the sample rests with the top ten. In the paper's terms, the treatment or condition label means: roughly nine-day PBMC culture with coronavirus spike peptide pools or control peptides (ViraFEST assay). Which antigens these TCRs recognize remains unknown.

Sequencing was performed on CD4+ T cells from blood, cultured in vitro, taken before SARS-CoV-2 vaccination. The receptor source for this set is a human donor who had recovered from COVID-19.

The CDR3 spells CASSYDLPSSSYNSPLHF. The CDR3 nucleotides read TGTGCCAGCAGTTACGATCTTCCCAGTAGCTCCTATAATTCACCCCTCCACTTT. The chain couples TRBV6-5 to TRBJ1-6; D ambiguous. There are 18 residues in the CDR3. The germline gives CDR1 MNHEY, CDR2 SVGAGI. V dropped 2 bases and J dropped 0 bases, with 14 bases sitting between them.

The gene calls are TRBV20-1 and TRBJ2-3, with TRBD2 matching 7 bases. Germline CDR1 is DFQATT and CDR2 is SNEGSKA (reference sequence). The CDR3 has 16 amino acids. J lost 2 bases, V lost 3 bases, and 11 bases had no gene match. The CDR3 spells CSARGSGIIVTDTQYF. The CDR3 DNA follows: TGCAGTGCTAGGGGGAGCGGGATTATAGTCACAGATACGCAGTATTTT.

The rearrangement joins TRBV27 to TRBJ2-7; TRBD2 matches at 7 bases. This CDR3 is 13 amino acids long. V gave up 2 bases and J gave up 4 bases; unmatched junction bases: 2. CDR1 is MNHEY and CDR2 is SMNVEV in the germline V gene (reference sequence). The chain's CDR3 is CASSLAGAYEQYF. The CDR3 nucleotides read TGTGCCAGCAGTTTAGCGGGAGCGTACGAGCAGTACTTC.

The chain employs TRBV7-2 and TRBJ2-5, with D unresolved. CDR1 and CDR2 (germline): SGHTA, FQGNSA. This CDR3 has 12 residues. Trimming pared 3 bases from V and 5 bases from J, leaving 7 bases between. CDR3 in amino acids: CASSFIRETQYF. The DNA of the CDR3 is TGTGCCAGCAGCTTCATACGGGAGACCCAGTACTTC.

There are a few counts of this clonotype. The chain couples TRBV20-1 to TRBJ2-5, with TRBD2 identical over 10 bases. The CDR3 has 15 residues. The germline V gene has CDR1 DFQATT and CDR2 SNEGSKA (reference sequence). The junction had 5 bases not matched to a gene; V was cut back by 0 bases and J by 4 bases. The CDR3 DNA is TGCAGTGCTAGAGACAGCGGGAGGGCCCCAGAGACCCAGTACTTC. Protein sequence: CSARDSGRAPETQYF.

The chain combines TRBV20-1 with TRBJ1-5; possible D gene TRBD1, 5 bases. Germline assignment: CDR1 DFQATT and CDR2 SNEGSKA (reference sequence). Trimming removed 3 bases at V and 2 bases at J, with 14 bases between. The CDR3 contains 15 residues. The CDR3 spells CSARSGRGGNQPQHF. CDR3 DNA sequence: TGCAGTGCTAGGAGTGGACGGGGGGGCAATCAGCCCCAGCATTTT.

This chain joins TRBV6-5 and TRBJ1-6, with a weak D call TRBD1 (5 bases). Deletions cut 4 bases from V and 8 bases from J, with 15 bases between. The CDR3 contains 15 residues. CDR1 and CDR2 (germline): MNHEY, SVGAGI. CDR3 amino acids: CASSWMEGSDSPLHF. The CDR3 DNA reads TGTGCCAGCAGTTGGATGGAGGGGAGCGATTCACCCCTCCACTTT.

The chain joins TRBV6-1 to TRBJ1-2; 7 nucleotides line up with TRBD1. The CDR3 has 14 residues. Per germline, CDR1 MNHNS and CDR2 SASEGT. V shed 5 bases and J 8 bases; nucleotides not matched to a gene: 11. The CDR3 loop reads CASSKNRGDHGYTF. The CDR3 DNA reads TGTGCCAGCAGTAAAAACAGGGGAGACCACGGCTACACCTTC.

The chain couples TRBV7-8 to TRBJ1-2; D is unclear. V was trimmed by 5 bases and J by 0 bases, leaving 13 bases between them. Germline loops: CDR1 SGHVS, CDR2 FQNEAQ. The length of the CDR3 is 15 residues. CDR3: CASSPRRVSNYGYTF. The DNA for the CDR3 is TGTGCCAGCAGCCCCCGGCGCGTGTCTAACTATGGCTACACCTTC.

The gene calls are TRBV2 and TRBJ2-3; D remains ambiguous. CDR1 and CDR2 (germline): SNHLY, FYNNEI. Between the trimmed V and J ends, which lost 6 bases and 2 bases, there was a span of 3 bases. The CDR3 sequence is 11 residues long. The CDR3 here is CASRNTDTQYF. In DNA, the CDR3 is TGTGCCAGCAGAAACACAGATACGCAGTATTTT.

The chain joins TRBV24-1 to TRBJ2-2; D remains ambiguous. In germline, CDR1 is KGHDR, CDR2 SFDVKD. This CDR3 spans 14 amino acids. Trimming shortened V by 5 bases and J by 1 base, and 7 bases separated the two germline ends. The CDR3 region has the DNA TGTGCCACCAGTGCCCGGGTGAACACCGGGGAGCTGTTTTTT. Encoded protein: CATSARVNTGELFF.

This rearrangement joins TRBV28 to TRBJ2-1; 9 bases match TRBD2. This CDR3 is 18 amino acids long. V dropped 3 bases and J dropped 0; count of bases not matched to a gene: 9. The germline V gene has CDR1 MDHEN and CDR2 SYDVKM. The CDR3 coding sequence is TGTGCCAGCAGTTTTTGGGCGGGACTAGCAGGCTCCTACAATGAGCAGTTCTTC. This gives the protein CASSFWAGLAGSYNEQFF.

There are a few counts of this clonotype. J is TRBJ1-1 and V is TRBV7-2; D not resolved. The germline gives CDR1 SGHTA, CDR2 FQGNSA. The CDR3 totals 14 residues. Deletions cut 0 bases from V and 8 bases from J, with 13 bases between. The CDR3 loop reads CASSLAQVRSEAFF. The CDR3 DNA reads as TGTGCCAGCAGCTTAGCGCAGGTTAGGTCCGAAGCTTTCTTT.

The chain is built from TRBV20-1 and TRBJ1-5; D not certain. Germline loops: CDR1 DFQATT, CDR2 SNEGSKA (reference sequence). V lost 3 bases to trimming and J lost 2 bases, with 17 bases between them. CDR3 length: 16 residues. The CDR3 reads CSASPNRALGNQPQHF. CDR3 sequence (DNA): TGCAGTGCTAGCCCGAACAGAGCTCTGGGCAATCAGCCCCAGCATTTT.

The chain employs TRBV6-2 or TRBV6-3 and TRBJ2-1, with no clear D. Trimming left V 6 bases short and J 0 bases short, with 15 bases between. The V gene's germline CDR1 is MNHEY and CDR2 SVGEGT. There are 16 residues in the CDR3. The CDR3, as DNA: TGTGCCAGCAGCAACGGGCGGATTAGCTCCTACAATGAGCAGTTCTTC. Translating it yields CASSNGRISSYNEQFF.

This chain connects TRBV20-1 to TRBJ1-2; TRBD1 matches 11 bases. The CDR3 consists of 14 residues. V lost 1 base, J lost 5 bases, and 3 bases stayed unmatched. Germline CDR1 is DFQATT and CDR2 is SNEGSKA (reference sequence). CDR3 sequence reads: CSARVRDRGYGYTF. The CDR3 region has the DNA TGCAGTGCTAGAGTAAGGGACAGGGGGTATGGCTACACCTTC.

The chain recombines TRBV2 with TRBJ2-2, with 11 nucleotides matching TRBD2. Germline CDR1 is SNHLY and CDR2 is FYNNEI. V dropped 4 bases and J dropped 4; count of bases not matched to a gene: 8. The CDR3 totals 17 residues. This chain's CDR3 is CASSATVAGGGTGELFF. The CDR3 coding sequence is TGTGCCAGCAGTGCCACCGTAGCGGGAGGGGGCACCGGGGAGCTGTTTTTT.

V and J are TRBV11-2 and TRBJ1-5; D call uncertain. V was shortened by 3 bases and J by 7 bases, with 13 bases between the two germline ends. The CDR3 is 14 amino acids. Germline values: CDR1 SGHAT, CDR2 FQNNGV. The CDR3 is CASSLGHTGQPQHF. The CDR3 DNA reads TGTGCCAGCAGCTTGGGTCATACGGGACAGCCCCAGCATTTT.

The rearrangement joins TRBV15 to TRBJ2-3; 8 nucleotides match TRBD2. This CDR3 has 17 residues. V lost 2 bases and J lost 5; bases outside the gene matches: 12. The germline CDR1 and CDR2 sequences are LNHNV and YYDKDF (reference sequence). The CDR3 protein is CATSRRSRSGSKDTQYF. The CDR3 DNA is TGTGCCACCAGCAGAAGATCTAGAAGCGGGAGTAAAGATACGCAGTATTTT. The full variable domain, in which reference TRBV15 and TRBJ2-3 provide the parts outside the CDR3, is DAMVIQNPRYQVTQFGKPVTLSCSQTLNHNVMYWYQQKSSQAPKLLFHYYDKDFNNEADTPDNFQSRRPNTSFCFLDIRSPGLGDTAMYLCATSRRSRSGSKDTQYFGPGTRLTVL.

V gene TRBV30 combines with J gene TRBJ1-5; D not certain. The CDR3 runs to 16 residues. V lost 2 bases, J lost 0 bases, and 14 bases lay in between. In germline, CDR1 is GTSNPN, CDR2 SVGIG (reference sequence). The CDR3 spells CAWSQWGSYSNQPQHF. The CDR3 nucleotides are TGTGCCTGGAGTCAATGGGGTAGCTATAGCAATCAGCCCCAGCATTTT. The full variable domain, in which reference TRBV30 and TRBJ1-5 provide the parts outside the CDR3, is SQTIHQWPATLVQPVGSPLSLECTVEGTSNPNLYWYRQAAGRGLQLLFYSVGIGQISSEVPQNLSASRPQDRQFILSSKKLLLSDSGFYLCAWSQWGSYSNQPQHFGDGTRLSIL.

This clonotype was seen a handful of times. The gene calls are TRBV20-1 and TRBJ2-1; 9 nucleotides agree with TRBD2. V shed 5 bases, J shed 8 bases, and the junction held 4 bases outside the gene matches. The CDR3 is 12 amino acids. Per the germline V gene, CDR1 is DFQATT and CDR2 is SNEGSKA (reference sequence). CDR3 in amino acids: CSAPRLADEQFF. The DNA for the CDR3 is TGCAGTGCTCCCCGACTAGCGGATGAGCAGTTCTTC.

DNA for the CDR3: TGTGCCAGCTACGACAGGGGGCGCGGAGAGACCCAGTACTTC. It specifies CASYDRGRGETQYF. V is TRBV6-1 and J is TRBJ2-5; 10 bases fit TRBD1. Unmatched junction bases numbered 7, after V lost 8 bases and J lost 4 bases. The CDR3 is 14 amino acids. Germline lookup yields CDR1 MNHNS and CDR2 SASEGT.

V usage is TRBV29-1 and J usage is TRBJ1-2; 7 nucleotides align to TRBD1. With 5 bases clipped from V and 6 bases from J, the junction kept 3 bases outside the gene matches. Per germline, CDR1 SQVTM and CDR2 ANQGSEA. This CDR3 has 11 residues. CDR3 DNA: TGCAGCGTTTCGGACAGGAATGGCTACACCTTC. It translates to CSVSDRNGYTF. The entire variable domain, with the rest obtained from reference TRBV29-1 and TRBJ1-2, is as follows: SAVISQKPSRDICQRGTSLTIQCQVDSQVTMMFWYRQQPGQSLTLIATANQGSEATYESGFVIDKFPISRPNLTFSTLTVSNMSPEDSSIYLCSVSDRNGYTFGSGTRLTVV.

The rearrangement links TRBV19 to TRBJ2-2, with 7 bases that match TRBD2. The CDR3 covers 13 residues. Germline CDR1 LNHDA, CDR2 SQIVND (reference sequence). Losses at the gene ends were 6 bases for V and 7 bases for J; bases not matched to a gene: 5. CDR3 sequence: CASSTSVGGELFF. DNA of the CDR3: TGTGCCAGTAGCACTAGCGTGGGCGGGGAGCTGTTTTTT.

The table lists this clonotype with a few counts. DNA for the CDR3: TGTGCCCGCCGAAAGGAGACAGGAAGCTCTGGAAACACCATATATTTT. This gives the protein CARRKETGSSGNTIYF. The chain is built from TRBV7-6 and TRBJ1-3, with a weak D call TRBD1 (6 bases). CDR1 SGHVS and CDR2 FNYEAQ come from the germline V gene. The CDR3 spans 16 residues. Trimming left V 11 bases short and J 0 bases short, with 20 bases between.

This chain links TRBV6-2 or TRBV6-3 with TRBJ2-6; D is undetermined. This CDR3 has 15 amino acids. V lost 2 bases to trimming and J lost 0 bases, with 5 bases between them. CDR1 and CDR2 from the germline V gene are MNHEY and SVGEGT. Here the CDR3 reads CASSYGLSGANVLTF. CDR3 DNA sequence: TGTGCCAGCAGTTACGGGCTCTCTGGGGCCAACGTCCTGACTTTC.

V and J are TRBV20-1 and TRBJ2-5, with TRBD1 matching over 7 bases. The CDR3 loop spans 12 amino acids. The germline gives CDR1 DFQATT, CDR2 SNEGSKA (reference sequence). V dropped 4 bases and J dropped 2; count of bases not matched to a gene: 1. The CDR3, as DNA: TGCAGTGCTAAGACAGGGCAAGAGACCCAGTACTTC. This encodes CSAKTGQETQYF.